One and the same sample provided the 9 T cell receptor beta chains below, sequenced in a study of cytotoxic CD8 clonotypes in ibrutinib-treated CLL. Produced via immunoSEQ multiplex PCR; TCRdb's table is partial and in-frame only. The sample has 40,000 to 55,000 clones; approximately 87% are singletons. Source: PBMCs, taken after 24 months of ibrutinib treatment. These receptors were taken from a human donor with chronic lymphocytic leukemia.

The genes are TRBV11-1 and TRBJ2-2; D not resolved. Germline lookup yields CDR1 SGHAT and CDR2 FQDESV (reference sequence). Trimming took 3 bases from V and 3 from J, leaving 5 bases between them. The CDR3 contains 13 residues. Here the CDR3 DNA reads TGTGCCAGCAGCTTCCTAGACACCGGGGAGCTGTTTTTT. It translates to CASSFLDTGELFF.

V and J are TRBV7-8 and TRBJ1-2; D remains ambiguous. The CDR3 is 15 residues long. Germline-derived CDR1 and CDR2 are SGHVS and FQNEAQ. Trimming took off 0 bases at V and 8 bases at J, with 16 bases between the two ends. CDR3 in DNA: TGTGCCAGCAGCTTAGCGGCACAACGGCCTGGAGGCTACACCTTC. This sequence encodes CASSLAAQRPGGYTF.

The V and J genes are TRBV4-3 and TRBJ2-2, with 9 bases lining up with TRBD2. The V segment lost 1 base and the J segment 4 bases; nucleotides outside the gene matches: 4. The germline V gene has CDR1 LGHNA and CDR2 YSLEER. The CDR3 consists of 16 residues. This CDR3 reads CASSQVGGRATGELFF. CDR3 in DNA: TGCGCCAGCAGCCAAGTCGGCGGGAGGGCCACCGGGGAGCTGTTTTTT.

This chain connects TRBV18 to TRBJ2-2; TRBD2 is a possible D gene (6 bases). The CDR3 extends over 16 amino acids. Germline V gene data show CDR1 as KGHSH and CDR2 as LQKENI. Trimming took 5 bases from V and 0 from J, leaving 13 bases between them. The CDR3 nucleotides are TGTGCCAGCTCAACCATGCGGGAATCGAACACCGGGGAGCTGTTTTTT. Its translation: CASSTMRESNTGELFF.

J is TRBJ1-5 and V is TRBV28; 7 bases are a match to TRBD1. The CDR3 runs to 18 residues. CDR1 and CDR2 from the germline V gene are MDHEN and SYDVKM. The ends lost 4 bases at V and 0 bases at J; junction bases unmatched: 12. The CDR3 sequence is CASSSGQSLGYSNQPQHF. The CDR3 region has the DNA TGTGCCAGCAGTTCGGGACAGTCCCTGGGATATAGCAATCAGCCCCAGCATTTT.

This chain joins TRBV13 and TRBJ2-5, with TRBD1 matching over 8 bases. J was trimmed by 4 bases and V by 3 bases; bases with no gene match: 7. CDR3 length: 15 residues. Looked up from germline, CDR1 is PRHDT and CDR2 is FYEKMQ (reference sequence). CDR3 nucleotide sequence: TGTGCCAGCAGCTTTCCTCAGGGGGCTGGAGAGACCCAGTACTTC. Translated: CASSFPQGAGETQYF.

This clone turned up a few times. V is TRBV27 and J is TRBJ2-3; no clear D. V was shortened by 0 bases and J by 6 bases, with 13 bases between the two germline ends. Germline loops: CDR1 MNHEY, CDR2 SMNVEV (reference sequence). The CDR3 sequence is 15 residues long. The CDR3 DNA sequence: TGTGCCAGCAGTTTATCCGCCGGGCTGCTGGATACGCAGTATTTT. Residues: CASSLSAGLLDTQYF.

This sequence joins TRBV14 and TRBJ2-3, with D maybe TRBD2 (5 bases). The CDR3 is 15 amino acids. Trimming took off 6 bases at V and 1 base at J, with 14 bases between the two ends. The germline CDR1 and CDR2 sequences are SGHDN and FVKESK. CDR3 in DNA: TGTGCCAGCAGGCAGGATGGGAGTGGCACAGATACGCAGTATTTT. It encodes CASRQDGSGTDTQYF.

This chain joins TRBV13 and TRBJ1-2; no firm D call. With 6 bases removed from V and 1 base from J, the gap between germline ends came to 6 bases. The CDR3 consists of 12 residues. Germline assignment: CDR1 PRHDT and CDR2 FYEKMQ (reference sequence). The CDR3 DNA sequence: TGTGCCAGCAGGGGCAGTAACTATGGCTACACCTTC. Its translation is CASRGSNYGYTF.